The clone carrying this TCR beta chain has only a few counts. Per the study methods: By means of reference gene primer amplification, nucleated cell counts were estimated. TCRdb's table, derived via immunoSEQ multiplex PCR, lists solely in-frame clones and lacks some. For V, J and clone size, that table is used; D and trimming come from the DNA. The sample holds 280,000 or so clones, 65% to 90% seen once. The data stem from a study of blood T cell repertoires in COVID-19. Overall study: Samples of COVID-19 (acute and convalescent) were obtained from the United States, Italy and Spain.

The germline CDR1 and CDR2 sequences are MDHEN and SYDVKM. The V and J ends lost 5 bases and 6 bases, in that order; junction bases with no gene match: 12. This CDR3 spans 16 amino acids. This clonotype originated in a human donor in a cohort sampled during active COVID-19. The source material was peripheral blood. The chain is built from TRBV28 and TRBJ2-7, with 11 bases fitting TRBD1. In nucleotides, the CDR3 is TGTGCCAGCAGTCGCCCCGGGGGGACAGGGGGGGGCGAGCAGTACTTC. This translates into CASSRPGGTGGGEQYF.